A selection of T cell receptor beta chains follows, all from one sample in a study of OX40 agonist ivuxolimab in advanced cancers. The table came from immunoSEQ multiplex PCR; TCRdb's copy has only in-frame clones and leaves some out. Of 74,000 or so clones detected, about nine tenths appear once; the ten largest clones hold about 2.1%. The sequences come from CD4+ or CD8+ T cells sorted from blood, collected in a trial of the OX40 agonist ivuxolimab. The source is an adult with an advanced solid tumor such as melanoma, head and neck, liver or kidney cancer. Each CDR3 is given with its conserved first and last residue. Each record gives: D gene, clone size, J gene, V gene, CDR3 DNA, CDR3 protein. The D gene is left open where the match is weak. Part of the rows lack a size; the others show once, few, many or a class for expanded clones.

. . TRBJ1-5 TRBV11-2 TGTGCCAGCTCCTCGCGCGGGGACACCCATCAGCCCCAGCATTTT CASSSRGDTHQPQHF
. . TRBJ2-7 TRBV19 TGTGCCAGTAGTATTAAGGGTTTCCACGAGCAGTACTTC CASSIKGFHEQYF
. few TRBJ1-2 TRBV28 TGTGCCAGCAGTTCACCACCATTCAGCGACAGTCCCTACTATGGCTACACCTTC CASSSPPFSDSPYYGYTF
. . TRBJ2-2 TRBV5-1 TGCGCCAGCAGCTCCGACCCAGCGAACACCGGGGAGCTGTTTTTT CASSSDPANTGELFF
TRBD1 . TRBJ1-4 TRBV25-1 TGTGCCAGCACCCCCAGCGACAGGGGCTATAATGAAAAACTGTTTTTT CASTPSDRGYNEKLFF
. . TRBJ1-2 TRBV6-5 TGTGCCAGCAGTTACAACCCAGGGGCAGGGAGTGGCTACACCTTC CASSYNPGAGSGYTF
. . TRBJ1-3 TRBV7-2 TGTGCCAGCAGCTTGGTACTGGCCATCTCTGGAAACACCATATATTTT CASSLVLAISGNTIYF
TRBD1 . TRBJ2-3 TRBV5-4 TGTGCCAGCAGCTTGGAGGGGGCCCGCGCAGATACGCAGTATTTT CASSLEGARADTQYF
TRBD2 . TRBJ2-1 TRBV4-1 TGCGCCAGCAGCCAAGTAGCGGGGGCCTACAATGAGCAGTTCTTC CASSQVAGAYNEQFF
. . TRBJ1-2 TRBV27 TGTGCCAGCAGCCCCGACAGGTTTGGCGGCTACACCTTC CASSPDRFGGYTF
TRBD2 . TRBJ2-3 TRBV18 TGTGCCAGCTCACCCCGCGGTGCGGGAGGGAGTCAAGATACGCAGTATTTT CASSPRGAGGSQDTQYF
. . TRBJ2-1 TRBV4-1 TGCGCCAGCAGTAGCAGCCCAAGAGAAATGGATGAGCAGTTCTTC CASSSSPREMDEQFF
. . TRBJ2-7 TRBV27 TGTGCCAGCAGCGACTTCTACGAGCAGTACTTC CASSDFYEQYF
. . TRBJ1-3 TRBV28 TGTGCCAGCAGTTTAGGACAAGCTTTCGGAAACACCATATATTTT CASSLGQAFGNTIYF
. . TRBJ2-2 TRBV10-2 TGCGCCAGCAGGGATGGGGGGCTCGGCACCGGGGAGCTGTTTTTT CASRDGGLGTGELFF
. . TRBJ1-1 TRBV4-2 TGTGCCAGCAGCCAAGAAGAGAGCAGGGGAAGATCGGGAAGCACTGAAGCTTTCTTT CASSQEESRGRSGSTEAFF
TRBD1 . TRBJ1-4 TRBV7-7 TGTGCCAGCAGCTTAAAGGGGGGGGACAGATTTCTCTCTGATGAAAAACTGTTTTTT CASSLKGGDRFLSDEKLFF
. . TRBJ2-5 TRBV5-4 TGTGCCAGCAGCCCTCCGGGACTGCAAGAGACCCAGTACTTC CASSPPGLQETQYF
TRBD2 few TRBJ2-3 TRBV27 TGTGCCAGCAGTCGGGAAGGGAGGGAGGGAACAGATACGCAGTATTTT CASSREGREGTDTQYF
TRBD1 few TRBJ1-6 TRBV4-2 TGTGCCAGCAGCCAAGCACAGGGGAATTCACCCCTCCACTTT CASSQAQGNSPLHF
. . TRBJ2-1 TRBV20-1 TGCAGTGCCTATAACAATGAGCAGTTCTTC CSAYNNEQFF
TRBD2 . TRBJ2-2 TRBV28 TGTGCCAGCACTCTACTAGCGGGAGGGCCGGGGAATCCCGGGGAGCTGTTTTTT CASTLLAGGPGNPGELFF
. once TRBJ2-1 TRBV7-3 TGTGCCAGCAGCCTAAGCCGGGCTGTGGATGAGCAGTTCTTC CASSLSRAVDEQFF
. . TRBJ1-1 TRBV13 TGTGCCAGCAGGCCTACAGGGCCGAACACTGAAGCTTTCTTT CASRPTGPNTEAFF
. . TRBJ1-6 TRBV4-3 TGCGCCAGCAGCCACAGGGCCGGGGGGGCAGGATCACCCCTCCACTTT CASSHRAGGAGSPLHF
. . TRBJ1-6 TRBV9 TGTGCCAGCAGCGTAGGGAGTAGGACTGATTCACCCCTCCACTTT CASSVGSRTDSPLHF
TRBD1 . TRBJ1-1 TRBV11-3 TGTGCCAGCAGCCCCGGGACAGGGAACACTGAAGCTTTCTTT CASSPGTGNTEAFF
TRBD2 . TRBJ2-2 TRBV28 TGTGCCAGCAGCCTAGCGGGAAGGGGGGAGCTGTTTTTT CASSLAGRGELFF
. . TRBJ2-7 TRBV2 TGTGCCAGCAAGATAGGCCGGGGGGAGCAGTACTTC CASKIGRGEQYF
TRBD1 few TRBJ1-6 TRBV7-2 TGTGCCAGCAGCCCGACCGGACAGGGAAATTCACCCCTCCACTTT CASSPTGQGNSPLHF
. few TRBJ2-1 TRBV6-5 TGTGCCAGCAGTAGGTTCTGGACAGCCAACAATGAGCAGTTCTTC CASSRFWTANNEQFF
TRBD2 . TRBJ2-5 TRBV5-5 TGTGCCAGCAGCCTCTTGGGGGGGACTAGCTTTGAAACCCAGTACTTC CASSLLGGTSFETQYF